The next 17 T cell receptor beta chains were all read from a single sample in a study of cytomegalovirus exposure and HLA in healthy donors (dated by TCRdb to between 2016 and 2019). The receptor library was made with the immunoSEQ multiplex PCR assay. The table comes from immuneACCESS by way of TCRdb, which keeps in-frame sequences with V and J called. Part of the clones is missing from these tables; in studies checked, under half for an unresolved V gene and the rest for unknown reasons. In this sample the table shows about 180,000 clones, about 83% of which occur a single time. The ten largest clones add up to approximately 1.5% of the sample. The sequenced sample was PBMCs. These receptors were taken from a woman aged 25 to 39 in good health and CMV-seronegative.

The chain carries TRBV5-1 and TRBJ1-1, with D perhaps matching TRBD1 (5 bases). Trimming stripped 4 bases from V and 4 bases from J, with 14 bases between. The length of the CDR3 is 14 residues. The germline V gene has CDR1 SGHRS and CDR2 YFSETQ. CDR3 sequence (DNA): TGCGCCAGCAGCGAAGGGACTTCCCGCACTGAAGCTTTCTTT. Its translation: CASSEGTSRTEAFF.

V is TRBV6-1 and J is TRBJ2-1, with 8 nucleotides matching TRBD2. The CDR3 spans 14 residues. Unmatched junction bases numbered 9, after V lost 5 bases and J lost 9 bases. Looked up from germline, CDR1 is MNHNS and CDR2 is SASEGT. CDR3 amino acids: CASSLTGGPGEQFF. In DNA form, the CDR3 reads TGTGCCAGCAGTTTAACGGGGGGGCCCGGTGAGCAGTTCTTC.

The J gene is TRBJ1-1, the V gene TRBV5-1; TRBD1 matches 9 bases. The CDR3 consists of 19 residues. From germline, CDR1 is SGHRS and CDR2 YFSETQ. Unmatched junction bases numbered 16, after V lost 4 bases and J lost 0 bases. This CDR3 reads CASSLGRTGGQDLNTEAFF. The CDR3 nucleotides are TGCGCCAGCAGCCTAGGACGAACAGGGGGCCAAGACTTGAACACTGAAGCTTTCTTT. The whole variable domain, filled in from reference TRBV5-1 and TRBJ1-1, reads KAGVTQTPRYLIKTRGQQVTLSCSPISGHRSVSWYQQTPGQGLQFLFEYFSETQRNKGNFPGRFSGRQFSNSRSEMNVSTLELGDSALYLCASSLGRTGGQDLNTEAFFGQGTRLTVV.

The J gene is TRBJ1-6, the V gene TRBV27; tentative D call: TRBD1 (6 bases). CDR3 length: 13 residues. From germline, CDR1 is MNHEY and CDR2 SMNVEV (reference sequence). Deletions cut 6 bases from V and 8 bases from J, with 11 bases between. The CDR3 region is CASRQGMDSPLHF. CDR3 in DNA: TGTGCCAGCAGACAGGGAATGGATTCACCCCTCCACTTT.

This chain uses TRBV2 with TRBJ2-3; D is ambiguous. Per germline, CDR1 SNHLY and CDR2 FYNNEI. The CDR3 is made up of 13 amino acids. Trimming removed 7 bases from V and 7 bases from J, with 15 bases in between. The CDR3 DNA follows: TGTGCCAGCAACCAAGATATGGAGCATACGCAGTATTTT. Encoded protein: CASNQDMEHTQYF.

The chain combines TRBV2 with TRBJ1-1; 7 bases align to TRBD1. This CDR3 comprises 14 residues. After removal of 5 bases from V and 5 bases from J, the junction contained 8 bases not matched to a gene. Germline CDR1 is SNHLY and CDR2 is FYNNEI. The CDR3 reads CASSIRGVATEAFF. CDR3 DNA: TGTGCCAGCAGTATCAGGGGGGTCGCTACTGAAGCTTTCTTT.

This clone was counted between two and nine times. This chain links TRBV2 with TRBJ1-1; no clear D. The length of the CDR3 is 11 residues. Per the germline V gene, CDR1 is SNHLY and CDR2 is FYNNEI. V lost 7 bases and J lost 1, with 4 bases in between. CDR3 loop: CASIKNTEAFF. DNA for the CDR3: TGTGCCAGCATAAAGAACACTGAAGCTTTCTTT.

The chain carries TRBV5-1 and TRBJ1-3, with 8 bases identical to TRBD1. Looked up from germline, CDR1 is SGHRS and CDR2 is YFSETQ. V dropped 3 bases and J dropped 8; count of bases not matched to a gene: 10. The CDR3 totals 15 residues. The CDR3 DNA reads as TGCGCCAGCAGCTCGACAGGGGAGCGCCGAGACACCATATATTTT. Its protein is CASSSTGERRDTIYF.

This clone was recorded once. CDR3 sequence reads: CASSLAGANYGYTF. The CDR3 coding sequence is TGTGCCAGCAGCTTAGCAGGGGCTAACTATGGCTACACCTTC. The rearrangement uses TRBV7-9 and TRBJ1-2, with D perhaps matching TRBD1 (5 bases). The CDR3 loop spans 14 amino acids. V shed 0 bases and J shed 0 bases, with 5 bases lying between them. Germline lookup yields CDR1 SEHNR and CDR2 FQNEAQ (reference sequence).

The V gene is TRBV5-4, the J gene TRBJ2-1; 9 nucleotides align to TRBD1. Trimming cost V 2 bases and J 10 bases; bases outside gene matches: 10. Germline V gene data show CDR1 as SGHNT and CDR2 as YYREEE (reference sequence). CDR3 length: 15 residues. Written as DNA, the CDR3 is TGTGCCAGCAGCTTTATAGACAGGGGGAGCGAGGAGCAGTTCTTC. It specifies CASSFIDRGSEEQFF.

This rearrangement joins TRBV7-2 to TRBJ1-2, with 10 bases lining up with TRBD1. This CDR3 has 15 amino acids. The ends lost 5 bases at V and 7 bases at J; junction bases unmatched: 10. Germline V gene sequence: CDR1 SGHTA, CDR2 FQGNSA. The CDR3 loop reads CASSTTGTGDSGYTF. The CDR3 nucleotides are TGTGCCAGCAGCACGACCGGGACAGGGGACAGTGGCTACACCTTC. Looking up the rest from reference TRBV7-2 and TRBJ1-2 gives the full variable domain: GAGVSQSPSNKVTEKGKDVELRCDPISGHTALYWYRQSLGQGLEFLIYFQGNSAPDKSGLPSDRFSAERTGGSVSTLTIQRTQQEDSAVYLCASSTTGTGDSGYTFGSGTRLTVV.

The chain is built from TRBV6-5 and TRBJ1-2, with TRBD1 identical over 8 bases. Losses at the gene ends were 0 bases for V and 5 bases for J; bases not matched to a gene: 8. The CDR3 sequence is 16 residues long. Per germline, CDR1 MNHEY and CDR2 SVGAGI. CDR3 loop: CASSYSRDRWDYGYTF. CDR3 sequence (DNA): TGTGCCAGCAGTTACTCAAGGGACAGGTGGGATTATGGCTACACCTTC.

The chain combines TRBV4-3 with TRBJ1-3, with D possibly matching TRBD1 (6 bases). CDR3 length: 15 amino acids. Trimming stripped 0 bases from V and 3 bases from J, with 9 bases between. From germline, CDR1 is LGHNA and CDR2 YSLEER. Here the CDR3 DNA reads TGCGCCAGCAGCCAAGAACAGGGAAGTGGAAACACCATATATTTT. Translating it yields CASSQEQGSGNTIYF.

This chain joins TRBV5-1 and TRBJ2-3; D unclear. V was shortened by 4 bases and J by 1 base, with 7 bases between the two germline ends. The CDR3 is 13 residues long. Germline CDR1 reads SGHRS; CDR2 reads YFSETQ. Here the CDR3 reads CASSSERTDTQYF. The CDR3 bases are TGCGCCAGCAGCAGTGAGCGCACAGATACGCAGTATTTT.

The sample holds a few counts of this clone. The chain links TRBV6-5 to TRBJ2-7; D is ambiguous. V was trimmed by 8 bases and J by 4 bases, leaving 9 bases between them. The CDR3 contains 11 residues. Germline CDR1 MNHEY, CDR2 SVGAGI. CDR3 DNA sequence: TGTGCCAGCGGCCGGGTATACGAGCAGTACTTC. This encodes CASGRVYEQYF.

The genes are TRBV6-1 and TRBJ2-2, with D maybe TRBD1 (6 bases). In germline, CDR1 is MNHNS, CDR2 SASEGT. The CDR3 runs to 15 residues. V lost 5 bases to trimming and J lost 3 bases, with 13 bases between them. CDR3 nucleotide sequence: TGTGCCAGCAGTCCTACAGGGCAGGACACCGGGGAGCTGTTTTTT. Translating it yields CASSPTGQDTGELFF.

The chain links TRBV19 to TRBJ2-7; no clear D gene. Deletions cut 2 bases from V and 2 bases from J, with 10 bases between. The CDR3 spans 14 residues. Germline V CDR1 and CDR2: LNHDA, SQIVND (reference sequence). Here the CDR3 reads CASSIYAAAYEQYF. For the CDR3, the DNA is TGTGCCAGTAGTATATATGCGGCTGCCTACGAGCAGTACTTC.